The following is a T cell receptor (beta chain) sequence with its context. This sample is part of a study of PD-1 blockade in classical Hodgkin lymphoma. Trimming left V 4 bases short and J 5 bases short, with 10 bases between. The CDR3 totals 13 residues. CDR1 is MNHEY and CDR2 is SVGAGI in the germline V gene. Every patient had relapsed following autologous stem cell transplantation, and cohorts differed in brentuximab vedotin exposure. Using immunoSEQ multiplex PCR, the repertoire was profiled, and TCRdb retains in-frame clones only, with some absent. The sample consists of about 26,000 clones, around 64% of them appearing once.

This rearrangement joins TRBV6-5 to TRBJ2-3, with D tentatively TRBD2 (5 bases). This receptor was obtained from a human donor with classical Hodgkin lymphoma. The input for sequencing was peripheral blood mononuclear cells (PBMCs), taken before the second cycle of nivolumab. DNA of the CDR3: TGTGCCAGCAGTTTAAACCGGGGAGATACGCAGTATTTT. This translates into CASSLNRGDTQYF.